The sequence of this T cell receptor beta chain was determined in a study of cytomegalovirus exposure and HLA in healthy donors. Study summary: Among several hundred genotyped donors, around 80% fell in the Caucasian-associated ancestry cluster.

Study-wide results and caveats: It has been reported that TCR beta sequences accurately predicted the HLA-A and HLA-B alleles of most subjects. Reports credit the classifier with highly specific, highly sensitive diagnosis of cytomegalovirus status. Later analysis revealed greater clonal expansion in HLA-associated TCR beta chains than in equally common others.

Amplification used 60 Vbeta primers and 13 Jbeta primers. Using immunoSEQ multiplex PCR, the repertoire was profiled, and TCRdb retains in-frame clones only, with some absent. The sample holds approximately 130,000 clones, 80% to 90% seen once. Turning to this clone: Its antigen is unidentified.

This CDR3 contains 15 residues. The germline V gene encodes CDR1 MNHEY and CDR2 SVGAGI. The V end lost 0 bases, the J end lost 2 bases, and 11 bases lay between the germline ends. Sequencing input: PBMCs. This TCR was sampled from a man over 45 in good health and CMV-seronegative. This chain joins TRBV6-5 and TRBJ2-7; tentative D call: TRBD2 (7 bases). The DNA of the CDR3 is TGTGCCAGCAGTTACTCACCCGGGGGGCCCTACGAGCAGTACTTC. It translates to CASSYSPGGPYEQYF.